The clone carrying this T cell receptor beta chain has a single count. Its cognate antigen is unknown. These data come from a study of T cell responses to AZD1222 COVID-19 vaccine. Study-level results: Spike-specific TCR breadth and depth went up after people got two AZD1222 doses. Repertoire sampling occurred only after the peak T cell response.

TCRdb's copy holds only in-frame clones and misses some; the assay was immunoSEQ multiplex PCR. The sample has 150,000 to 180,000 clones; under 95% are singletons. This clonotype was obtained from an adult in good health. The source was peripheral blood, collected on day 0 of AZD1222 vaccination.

CDR3 region: CASSQATTYGYTF. In nucleotides, the CDR3 is TGTGCCAGCAGCCAGGCGACGACTTATGGCTACACCTTC. V and J are TRBV6-2 or TRBV6-3 and TRBJ1-2; the D is unclear. CDR1 and CDR2 from the germline V gene are MNHEY and SVGEGT. V was shortened by 6 bases and J by 5 bases, with 13 bases between the two germline ends. The CDR3 length is 13 residues.